This TCR beta chain comes out of a study of CD8+ T cells in alopecia areata. This clone was counted a single time. Germline CDR1 is MNHEY and CDR2 is SVGAGI. Unmatched junction bases numbered 5, after V lost 5 bases and J lost 8 bases. The CDR3 spans 12 residues. As the sequencing template, cDNA was produced by extracting RNA and reverse transcribing it. The table came from immunoSEQ multiplex PCR; TCRdb's copy has only in-frame clones and leaves some out. The sample holds approximately 300,000 clones; nearly 60% are singletons and the top ten take over 1.5%. Specified treatment: oral pan-JAK inhibitor, 5-10 mg twice daily.

The input for sequencing was CD4+ T cells sorted from blood, taken at week 24, from a patient treated with tofacitinib. This sequence joins TRBV6-5 and TRBJ1-2, with 7 bases that match TRBD1. The receptor comes from a human donor with alopecia areata. The DNA of the CDR3 is TGTGCCAGCAGTGAGACAGGGAGAGGCTACACCTTC. Translation gives CASSETGRGYTF.